This T cell receptor (beta chain) stems from a study of relationships among human T cell subsets (dated by TCRdb to the early 2010s). Some background on the complete study: Sequencing was performed on eight distinct blood T cell populations: pan T, CD8 cytotoxic, regulatory, Th1, Th2, naive plus transitional, activated and memory cells.

What the work shows at the level of the full study, not this receptor alone: The bead-based sorting was unable to rule out the presence of a CD4+CD8+ double-positive population. The seven subsets showed no statistically significant differences in V, D and J usage, CDR3 length, or N-nucleotide additions. While more than 60% of CD8+ cytotoxic sequences came from clones with more than 100 reads, the regulatory and Th2 subsets had few clones of that kind. Substantial sharing of CDR3s among Th1, Th2 and regulatory T cells was interpreted as suggestive of stochastic cell fate choices.

CD4+CD25+ regulatory T cells were selected from positively selected CD4+ cells using anti-CD25 beads. T cell subsets were isolated with Miltenyi superparamagnetic beads coated with subset-specific monoclonal antibodies. Peripheral blood was used as the source from which all T cell populations were isolated. Ficoll separation was used to obtain mononuclear cells from whole blood, after which anti-CD14 microbeads were used to deplete monocytes. Right after isolation, the cell populations were resuspended in RNAprotect reagent. Worth noting for this clonotype: Its antigen has not been determined. Base qualities are not provided; no much larger clone lies one nucleotide away.

CDR3 length: 16 amino acids, cysteine to phenylalanine. Of all the DNA, just the CDR3 is kept, 48 bases in frame from base 1. Per the germline V gene, MDHEN is the CDR1 and SYDVKM is the CDR2. V loses 5 bases, J loses 4 bases, and the germline ends lie 20 bases apart. Library creation used multiplex PCR. These reads were obtained on a 454 GS FLX. TCR alpha and beta CDR3 regions were amplified from mRNA by semiquantitative ARM-PCR. In ARM-PCR, tagged nested gene-specific primers were used first, and exponential amplification was then carried out by communal superprimers. Before the first-round PCR products went through the second amplification round, exonuclease was used to remove the nested primers. Sequencing of the amplicons was performed on the 454 platform, which allows millions of DNA fragments to be sequenced rapidly without cloning bias. A read was counted as effective if the read could be mapped to both V and J germline segments. On the study's bioinformatics: IRmap, which uses pyromap, a Smith-Waterman modification adapted to 454 sequencing errors, was used to assign reads to germline V, D and J segments. Cutoffs set at the 99th percentile of alignment scores from simulated random sequences were applied to filter D-beta assignments. CDR3 was defined as the amino acids between the conserved V-segment Y[YFLI]C motif and the J-segment [FW]GXGT motif. A compound Poisson process model, previously applied to large-scale EST data, was used to estimate repertoire diversity. A procedure for detecting cross-contamination was applied so that sample contamination could be argued against as the origin of shared CDR3s. TCRdb reanalyzed the raw reads on its own, using fastp at Q25 for trimming and MiXCR for clone calling, and kept in-frame beta chains. Records with the same CDR3 protein are collapsed into one entry carrying the most frequent genes and DNA. The V and J calls, along with clone size, are taken from TCRdb and not from the paper's own processing. A total of fewer than 15,000 distinct CDR3 sequences appear in this sample, over 45% of them only once. About 2% of the sample comes from the top ten.

The TCR was taken from a man aged 40-50 years in good health. The sequence links TRBV28 to TRBJ2-5; a tentative D match to TRBD2 spans 7 bases. The sequenced sample consisted of Tregs sorted from blood. The CDR3 region has the sequence CASSPIGGAQGETQYF. The nucleotide sequence reads TGTGCCAGCAGTCCAATTGGGGGGGCCCAGGGAGAGACCCAGTACTTC.